A selection of T cell receptor beta chains follows, all from one sample in a study of CD8 T cells in ankylosing spondylitis. TCRdb fed the 5' RACE reads into MiXCR, producing one record per CDR3 protein. The sample lists approximately 540,000 distinct CDR3 sequences, roughly 12% seen once, with under 7.5% in the top ten. The specimen sequenced was blood, either unsorted or a sorted T cell fraction (not recorded which). The receptors here all came from a male donor with ankylosing spondylitis. Both conserved end residues are part of each CDR3. D genes are given only for firm matches. Clone size is given for some rows only: seen once, a few or many times, or a class if the clone is expanded.

V	J	D	length	size	CDR3	DNA
TRBV15	TRBJ1-6	-	16	-	CATSRDPGFEGSPLHF	TGTGCCACCAGCAGAGACCCAGGTTTTGAAGGTTCACCCCTCCACTTT
TRBV7-8	TRBJ1-1	TRBD1	16	many	CASSLGQGGTHTEAFF	TGTGCCAGCAGCTTGGGACAGGGGGGGACCCACACTGAAGCTTTCTTT
TRBV3-1	TRBJ2-2	-	13	few	CASSLRISGELFF	TGTGCCAGCAGCCTGAGAATAAGCGGGGAGCTGTTTTTT
TRBV6-5	TRBJ1-1	TRBD1	17	-	CASSYPLGQGVSAEAFF	TGTGCCAGCAGTTACCCCCTTGGACAGGGTGTAAGCGCTGAAGCTTTCTTT
TRBV18	TRBJ1-5	-	15	-	CASSPGENSNQPQHF	TGTGCCAGCTCACCCGGGGAGAATAGCAATCAGCCCCAGCATTTT
TRBV5-1	TRBJ1-5	-	14	-	CASSSDGLNQPQHF	TGCGCCAGCAGTTCGGACGGCCTCAATCAGCCCCAGCATTTT
TRBV7-2	TRBJ2-3	TRBD1	16	-	CASTSMGQIGTDTQYF	TGTGCCAGCACCTCGATGGGACAGATAGGCACAGATACGCAGTATTTT
TRBV9	TRBJ2-2	TRBD1	16	-	CASSVRGQGAPGELFF	TGTGCCAGCAGCGTACGTGGACAGGGGGCGCCCGGGGAGCTGTTTTTT
TRBV5-1	TRBJ2-7	TRBD2	15	many	CASSEVAGPSYEQYF	TGCGCCAGCAGCGAAGTAGCGGGCCCTTCCTACGAGCAGTACTTC
TRBV29-1	TRBJ1-1	-	13	few	CSVEMAPGTEAFF	TGCAGCGTTGAAATGGCCCCCGGGACTGAAGCTTTCTTT
TRBV7-2	TRBJ2-3	TRBD2	15	many	CASRPLAESTDTQYF	TGTGCCAGCCGACCCCTAGCGGAGAGCACAGATACGCAGTATTTT
TRBV11-1	TRBJ2-2	TRBD2	16	few	CASSFLAGGLTGELFF	TGTGCCAGCAGCTTTCTAGCGGGAGGGCTAACCGGGGAGCTGTTTTTT
TRBV7-9	TRBJ2-5	-	14	-	CASNTLERRETQYF	TGTGCCAGCAACACACTAGAGCGGCGGGAGACCCAGTACTTC
TRBV20-1	TRBJ2-3	TRBD2	14	-	CSTKLAGGPDTQYF	TGCAGTACCAAGTTAGCGGGAGGGCCGGATACGCAGTATTTT
TRBV30	TRBJ2-2	TRBD1	18	-	CAWSNKNPGQANTGELFF	TGTGCCTGGAGTAACAAAAACCCGGGACAGGCGAACACCGGGGAGCTGTTTTTT
TRBV12-3/TRBV12-4	TRBJ2-1	TRBD2	16	many	CASTEVGTSGRTAQFF	TGTGCCAGCACCGAAGTAGGGACTAGCGGGAGGACGGCGCAGTTCTTC
TRBV7-2	TRBJ1-3	-	15	few	CASSLGPSGGNTIYF	TGTGCCAGCAGCTTGGGACCTTCGGGGGGAAACACCATATATTTT
TRBV5-1	TRBJ2-5	TRBD1	14	few	CASSLGDREETQYF	TGCGCCAGCAGCTTGGGGGACAGGGAAGAGACCCAGTACTTC
TRBV10-3	TRBJ2-1	TRBD2	17	few	CAISEGNGAGAYNEQFF	TGTGCCATCAGTGAGGGAAACGGAGCGGGAGCTTACAATGAGCAGTTCTTC
TRBV3-1	TRBJ1-1	-	14	-	CASSQDSAWTEAFF	TGTGCCAGCAGCCAAGATAGCGCATGGACTGAAGCTTTCTTT
TRBV20-1	TRBJ1-1	-	12	few	CSARDRWAEAFF	TGCAGTGCTAGAGATCGATGGGCTGAAGCTTTCTTT
TRBV20-1	TRBJ2-2	TRBD2	16	-	CSALILAGEGTGELFF	TGCAGTGCCCTAATTCTAGCGGGAGAAGGCACCGGGGAGCTGTTTTTT
TRBV6-1	TRBJ1-2	-	14	-	CASKGTSPADGYTF	TGTGCCAGCAAAGGAACGTCCCCTGCTGATGGCTACACCTTC
TRBV4-1	TRBJ2-1	-	14	few	CASSPDEPRNEQFF	TGCGCCAGCAGCCCGGACGAGCCCCGCAATGAGCAGTTCTTC
TRBV2	TRBJ2-7	-	14	-	CASSVVGSGYEQYF	TGTGCCAGCAGTGTCGTCGGGAGCGGCTACGAGCAGTACTTC